A selection of T cell receptor beta chains follows, all from one sample in a study of cytomegalovirus exposure and HLA in healthy donors. Measured with immunoSEQ multiplex PCR; TCRdb has only the in-frame clones, and not every one. The table shows over 150,000 clones, with around 74% occurring only once. Sample: PBMCs. The receptors originated from a girl aged 5-17 years in good health and CMV-seropositive. CDR3s include the opening cysteine and the closing phenylalanine or tryptophan. D genes are given only for firm matches. Clone size is stated in some rows and not others, as once, few, many or a class when expanded.

v_call: TRBV7-9
j_call: TRBJ2-5
d_call: TRBD2
clone_size: .
cdr3_aa: CASSSSGGARETQYF
cdr3_nt: TGTGCCAGCAGCTCAAGCGGGGGGGCCCGGGAGACCCAGTACTTC

v_call: TRBV11-2
j_call: TRBJ1-2
d_call: .
clone_size: .
cdr3_aa: CASSLDSGVGYTF
cdr3_nt: TGTGCCAGCAGCCTGGATTCAGGTGTTGGCTACACCTTC

v_call: TRBV29-1
j_call: TRBJ2-5
d_call: .
clone_size: few
cdr3_aa: CSVAAGPRPAETQYF
cdr3_nt: TGCAGCGTTGCCGCGGGGCCTAGGCCGGCAGAGACCCAGTACTTC

v_call: TRBV11-3
j_call: TRBJ2-3
d_call: .
clone_size: .
cdr3_aa: CASSLTSQRTDTQYF
cdr3_nt: TGTGCCAGCAGCTTAACCAGCCAGCGTACAGATACGCAGTATTTT

v_call: TRBV18
j_call: TRBJ2-7
d_call: .
clone_size: once
cdr3_aa: CASSRGLSYEQYF
cdr3_nt: TGTGCCAGCTCAAGAGGCCTTTCCTACGAGCAGTACTTC

v_call: TRBV9
j_call: TRBJ2-7
d_call: TRBD2
clone_size: .
cdr3_aa: CASSLGTSGAYEQYF
cdr3_nt: TGTGCCAGCAGCCTCGGGACTAGCGGGGCCTACGAGCAGTACTTC

v_call: TRBV6-5
j_call: TRBJ1-1
d_call: .
clone_size: .
cdr3_aa: CASSRLERTEAFF
cdr3_nt: TGTGCCAGCAGCCGACTGGAGCGCACTGAAGCTTTCTTT

v_call: TRBV4-1
j_call: TRBJ1-3
d_call: TRBD1
clone_size: .
cdr3_aa: CASSRNPQGVDTIYF
cdr3_nt: TGCGCCAGCAGCCGAAATCCCCAGGGGGTAGACACCATATATTTT

v_call: TRBV30
j_call: TRBJ1-1
d_call: .
clone_size: .
cdr3_aa: CALTTLNTEAFF
cdr3_nt: TGTGCCCTTACGACATTGAACACTGAAGCTTTCTTT

v_call: TRBV5-1
j_call: TRBJ2-1
d_call: TRBD2
clone_size: .
cdr3_aa: CASSLESGVNYNEQFF
cdr3_nt: TGCGCCAGCAGCTTGGAGAGCGGGGTTAACTACAATGAGCAGTTCTTC

v_call: TRBV9
j_call: TRBJ2-3
d_call: TRBD2
clone_size: few
cdr3_aa: CASSGTSGGASTDTQYF
cdr3_nt: TGTGCCAGCAGTGGGACTAGCGGGGGGGCTAGCACAGATACGCAGTATTTT

v_call: TRBV7-2
j_call: TRBJ2-2
d_call: .
clone_size: .
cdr3_aa: CASSLAGNTGELFF
cdr3_nt: TGTGCCAGCAGCTTAGCCGGGAACACCGGGGAGCTGTTTTTT

v_call: TRBV6-5
j_call: TRBJ2-1
d_call: TRBD1
clone_size: .
cdr3_aa: CASTGSGTGADEQFF
cdr3_nt: TGTGCCAGCACCGGATCCGGGACAGGGGCCGATGAGCAGTTCTTC

v_call: TRBV4-1
j_call: TRBJ1-1
d_call: TRBD1
clone_size: .
cdr3_aa: CASRAGTANTEAFF
cdr3_nt: TGCGCCAGCAGGGCAGGGACAGCGAACACTGAAGCTTTCTTT

v_call: TRBV6-1
j_call: TRBJ2-1
d_call: TRBD1
clone_size: .
cdr3_aa: CASRRQGNQFF
cdr3_nt: TGTGCCAGCAGACGACAGGGGAATCAGTTCTTC

v_call: TRBV10-2
j_call: TRBJ1-2
d_call: TRBD1
clone_size: .
cdr3_aa: CASSVDRVYGYTF
cdr3_nt: TGCGCCAGCAGCGTTGACAGGGTCTATGGCTACACCTTC

v_call: TRBV18
j_call: TRBJ2-7
d_call: .
clone_size: .
cdr3_aa: CASSPPGHPEQYF
cdr3_nt: TGTGCCAGCTCACCGCCCGGACACCCCGAGCAGTACTTC

v_call: TRBV5-6
j_call: TRBJ1-1
d_call: TRBD1
clone_size: .
cdr3_aa: CASRDRGRGTEAFF
cdr3_nt: TGTGCCAGCAGGGACAGGGGGCGCGGCACTGAAGCTTTCTTT

v_call: TRBV11-2
j_call: TRBJ1-2
d_call: .
clone_size: .
cdr3_aa: CASSRILGGLNYGYTF
cdr3_nt: TGTGCCAGCAGTCGAATATTGGGGGGGCTCAACTATGGCTACACCTTC

v_call: TRBV11-3
j_call: TRBJ2-3
d_call: TRBD1
clone_size: .
cdr3_aa: CASSVDRDTDTQYF
cdr3_nt: TGTGCCAGCAGCGTAGACAGGGATACAGATACGCAGTATTTT

v_call: TRBV5-4
j_call: TRBJ1-6
d_call: .
clone_size: .
cdr3_aa: CASSPDPLLQGPIKSPLHF
cdr3_nt: TGTGCCAGCAGCCCAGACCCCCTCCTACAGGGACCGATAAAGTCACCCCTCCACTTT

v_call: TRBV5-1
j_call: TRBJ1-1
d_call: TRBD1
clone_size: .
cdr3_aa: CASSLEAGGEAFF
cdr3_nt: TGCGCCAGCAGCTTGGAGGCAGGGGGAGAAGCTTTCTTT

v_call: TRBV18
j_call: TRBJ1-5
d_call: .
clone_size: .
cdr3_aa: CASSLFNSNQPQHF
cdr3_nt: TGTGCCAGCTCACTATTTAATAGCAATCAGCCCCAGCATTTT

v_call: TRBV7-8
j_call: TRBJ2-7
d_call: TRBD1
clone_size: .
cdr3_aa: CASSRDRYSYEQYF
cdr3_nt: TGTGCCAGCAGCCGGGACAGATACTCCTACGAGCAGTACTTC

v_call: TRBV2
j_call: TRBJ1-1
d_call: .
clone_size: .
cdr3_aa: CASRVSGEATEAFF
cdr3_nt: TGTGCCAGCAGGGTTTCCGGGGAAGCAACTGAAGCTTTCTTT

v_call: TRBV6-5
j_call: TRBJ1-1
d_call: .
clone_size: .
cdr3_aa: CASSYLREGTEAFF
cdr3_nt: TGTGCCAGCAGTTACCTGAGGGAGGGCACTGAAGCTTTCTTT

v_call: TRBV18
j_call: TRBJ2-7
d_call: TRBD1
clone_size: .
cdr3_aa: CASSPTRQGYEQYF
cdr3_nt: TGTGCCAGCTCACCAACTAGACAGGGTTACGAGCAGTACTTC

v_call: TRBV6-1
j_call: TRBJ1-6
d_call: TRBD1
clone_size: .
cdr3_aa: CASSGGQARTPLHF
cdr3_nt: TGTGCCAGCAGTGGAGGACAGGCCAGGACACCCCTCCACTTT

v_call: TRBV25-1
j_call: TRBJ1-2
d_call: TRBD1
clone_size: .
cdr3_aa: CASSEWRTGTGGYGYTF
cdr3_nt: TGTGCCAGCAGTGAATGGAGGACCGGGACAGGGGGCTATGGCTACACCTTC

v_call: TRBV7-2
j_call: TRBJ2-7
d_call: .
clone_size: .
cdr3_aa: CASSPTAGGDEQYF
cdr3_nt: TGTGCCAGCAGCCCCACCGCGGGTGGCGACGAGCAGTACTTC

v_call: TRBV11-2
j_call: TRBJ2-2
d_call: .
clone_size: .
cdr3_aa: CASKRSSTGELFF
cdr3_nt: TGTGCCAGCAAGCGAAGCTCCACCGGGGAGCTGTTTTTT

v_call: TRBV4-3
j_call: TRBJ2-7
d_call: .
clone_size: .
cdr3_aa: CASSQDLSLTGFYEQYF
cdr3_nt: TGCGCCAGCAGCCAAGATCTTAGTCTTACAGGGTTTTACGAGCAGTACTTC

v_call: TRBV7-9
j_call: TRBJ2-2
d_call: TRBD1
clone_size: .
cdr3_aa: CASSLGTGVTGELFF
cdr3_nt: TGTGCCAGCAGCTTAGGGACAGGGGTCACCGGGGAGCTGTTTTTT

v_call: TRBV9
j_call: TRBJ1-2
d_call: .
clone_size: .
cdr3_aa: CASSPDRFYGYTF
cdr3_nt: TGTGCCAGCAGCCCCGACAGATTCTATGGCTACACCTTC

v_call: TRBV2
j_call: TRBJ2-1
d_call: .
clone_size: .
cdr3_aa: CASSRTLSSYNEQFF
cdr3_nt: TGTGCCAGCAGCAGGACACTGAGCTCCTACAATGAGCAGTTCTTC

v_call: TRBV11-2
j_call: TRBJ2-5
d_call: .
clone_size: .
cdr3_aa: CASSLRPGGLETQYF
cdr3_nt: TGTGCCAGCAGCCTAAGGCCCGGGGGGCTTGAGACCCAGTACTTC

v_call: TRBV5-8
j_call: TRBJ1-1
d_call: TRBD1
clone_size: .
cdr3_aa: CASRRGETGAFF
cdr3_nt: TGTGCCAGCAGACGAGGAGAGACAGGGGCTTTCTTT

v_call: TRBV30
j_call: TRBJ2-7
d_call: .
clone_size: .
cdr3_aa: CAWTREGEQYF
cdr3_nt: TGTGCCTGGACCAGGGAAGGCGAGCAGTACTTC

v_call: TRBV27
j_call: TRBJ2-7
d_call: TRBD2
clone_size: .
cdr3_aa: CASSFYGTSAQYF
cdr3_nt: TGTGCCAGCAGTTTTTACGGGACTAGTGCGCAGTACTTC

v_call: TRBV9
j_call: TRBJ2-3
d_call: TRBD2
clone_size: .
cdr3_aa: CATSPGLASDTQYF
cdr3_nt: TGTGCCACTTCGCCGGGACTAGCCTCAGATACGCAGTATTTT

v_call: TRBV6-6
j_call: TRBJ2-1
d_call: .
clone_size: .
cdr3_aa: CASSSAGSSYNEQFF
cdr3_nt: TGTGCCAGCAGTTCTGCGGGGAGCTCCTACAATGAGCAGTTCTTC

v_call: TRBV6-1
j_call: TRBJ2-5
d_call: TRBD2
clone_size: .
cdr3_aa: CASRRGGRETQYF
cdr3_nt: TGTGCCAGCAGGCGGGGGGGCAGAGAGACCCAGTACTTC

v_call: TRBV4-3
j_call: TRBJ1-6
d_call: .
clone_size: .
cdr3_aa: CASSQEGGSSYNSPLHF
cdr3_nt: TGCGCCAGCAGCCAAGAGGGCGGGAGCTCCTATAATTCACCCCTCCACTTT

v_call: TRBV5-6
j_call: TRBJ2-4
d_call: TRBD1
clone_size: few
cdr3_aa: CASSWTGKNIQYF
cdr3_nt: TGTGCCAGCAGCTGGACAGGGAAAAACATTCAGTACTTC

v_call: TRBV5-6
j_call: TRBJ2-4
d_call: .
clone_size: .
cdr3_aa: CASSFGSRAKNIQYF
cdr3_nt: TGTGCCAGCAGCTTCGGGTCTAGAGCCAAAAACATTCAGTACTTC

v_call: TRBV5-6
j_call: TRBJ1-5
d_call: .
clone_size: .
cdr3_aa: CASSFRGTSNREPQHF
cdr3_nt: TGTGCCAGCAGCTTCCGTGGGACATCGAACCGTGAGCCCCAGCATTTT

v_call: TRBV29-1
j_call: TRBJ2-3
d_call: .
clone_size: .
cdr3_aa: CSVRGGDFPNRTDTQYF
cdr3_nt: TGCAGCGTTCGAGGGGGGGACTTCCCAAATCGCACAGATACGCAGTATTTT

v_call: TRBV19
j_call: TRBJ2-5
d_call: TRBD2
clone_size: .
cdr3_aa: CASSMVAGEETQYF
cdr3_nt: TGTGCCAGTAGTATGGTAGCGGGGGAGGAGACCCAGTACTTC

v_call: TRBV5-6
j_call: TRBJ2-1
d_call: .
clone_size: .
cdr3_aa: CASAWADRLFF
cdr3_nt: TGTGCCAGCGCCTGGGCAGACCGTCTGTTCTTC

v_call: TRBV7-9
j_call: TRBJ1-6
d_call: .
clone_size: .
cdr3_aa: CASSLEPGTHSSPLHF
cdr3_nt: TGTGCCAGCAGCTTAGAACCTGGGACACACTCTTCACCCCTCCACTTT

v_call: TRBV6-5
j_call: TRBJ1-1
d_call: TRBD1
clone_size: .
cdr3_aa: CASSRDRELTEAFF
cdr3_nt: TGTGCCAGCAGCCGGGACAGGGAACTCACTGAAGCTTTCTTT